Listed here is a single T cell receptor beta chain. Antigen: not known. A junction end diverges from the germline sequence, so it may reflect a read error. Reverse transcription of 450 to 500 ng total RNA with a constant-region primer produced TCR beta cDNA. Generation of the TCR beta libraries relied on three nested multiplex PCR rounds using slightly modified ARM-PCR. TCRdb itself ran the multiplex PCR reads through MiXCR, one entry per CDR3 protein. Of around 190,000 distinct CDR3 sequences in the sample, around 81% are singletons; the top ten hold 18%. The entry originates in a study of tumor-infiltrating lymphocytes in primary liver carcinoma. Study observations and caveats: Paired tumor-adjacent and tumor-blood samples overlapped less than tumor region pairs did.

Both RNA and DNA were isolated together from about 19-30 mg of bulk tissue that had not been sorted. No patient had received treatment, and all had chronic HBV infection. The clonotype originates from a man in his forties with primary liver carcinoma and hepatitis B virus infection. The sequencing sample was made of tumor tissue from primary liver carcinoma.

CDR3 sequence (DNA): TGCGCCAGCAGCCAAGAAACACCCGGGACAGGGCTGTACGAGCAATACTTC. Protein: CASSQETPGTGLYEQYF. The chain is built from TRBV4-3 and TRBJ2-7, with 9 bases identical to TRBD1. The CDR3 length is 17 residues. Germline CDR1 LGHNA, CDR2 YSLEER.